A single sample is the source of the 20 T cell receptor beta chains below, sequenced in a study of neoadjuvant anti-PD-1 for oral cavity cancer. Stated time point: after neoadjuvant nivolumab, at surgical resection. TCRdb keeps only in-frame clones here, not all; method: immunoSEQ multiplex PCR. The sample includes 13,000 to 15,000 clones, roughly 74% of them seen just once. Sample: PBMCs, taken after nivolumab (anti-PD-1) treatment. Every receptor here comes from a person aged 35-79 years with oral cavity squamous cell carcinoma.

The V call is TRBV6-5, the J call TRBJ2-1; weak D call: TRBD2 (6 bases). The CDR3 consists of 14 residues. Trimming left V 8 bases short and J 3 bases short, with 14 bases between. Germline assignment: CDR1 MNHEY and CDR2 SVGAGI. The CDR3 coding sequence is TGTGCCAGCGGAATAGCGGTAGGCTACAATGAGCAGTTCTTC. This codes for CASGIAVGYNEQFF.

This clone occurred a few times. The chain couples TRBV18 to TRBJ2-1; TRBD2 aligns across 10 bases. The V segment lost 6 bases and the J segment 4 bases; nucleotides outside the gene matches: 12. This CDR3 has 17 residues. Per germline, CDR1 KGHSH and CDR2 LQKENI. Written as DNA, the CDR3 is TGTGCCAGCTCGTTCCCGGGACTAGCGACCGTATACAATGAGCAGTTCTTC. This translates into CASSFPGLATVYNEQFF.

The chain uses TRBV6-6 and TRBJ1-2, with D maybe TRBD1 (6 bases). The V end was cut by 5 bases, the J end by 2 bases, with 15 bases between. The CDR3 has 15 amino acids. Germline CDR1 and CDR2: MNHNY and SVGAGI (reference sequence). The CDR3 DNA is TGTGCCAGCAGTCGGTCGGACAGCGGCAACTATGGCTACACCTTC. Translating it yields CASSRSDSGNYGYTF.

The rearrangement joins TRBV18 to TRBJ2-2, with 14 bases lining up with TRBD2. The CDR3 totals 17 residues. The germline V gene has CDR1 KGHSH and CDR2 LQKENI. V shed 6 bases and J 4 bases; nucleotides not matched to a gene: 7. CDR3 in amino acids: CASSPGLAGVRTGELFF. The DNA for the CDR3 is TGTGCCAGCTCTCCGGGACTAGCGGGAGTTCGCACCGGGGAGCTGTTTTTT.

This clone was observed once. This chain connects TRBV5-1 to TRBJ1-1, with TRBD1 matching over 7 bases. V shed 4 bases and J 2 bases; nucleotides not matched to a gene: 5. The CDR3 runs 14 residues. The germline CDR1 and CDR2 sequences are SGHRS and YFSETQ. The CDR3: CASSSAGGNTEAFF. The DNA for the CDR3 is TGCGCCAGCAGCAGCGCAGGGGGAAACACTGAAGCTTTCTTT. The complete variable domain, with remaining parts taken from reference TRBV5-1 and TRBJ1-1, reads KAGVTQTPRYLIKTRGQQVTLSCSPISGHRSVSWYQQTPGQGLQFLFEYFSETQRNKGNFPGRFSGRQFSNSRSEMNVSTLELGDSALYLCASSSAGGNTEAFFGQGTRLTVV.

The rearrangement links TRBV18 to TRBJ2-3, with 8 bases matching TRBD1. The V segment lost 4 bases and the J segment 2 bases; nucleotides outside the gene matches: 2. This CDR3 contains 14 residues. Per the germline V gene, CDR1 is KGHSH and CDR2 is LQKENI. DNA for the CDR3: TGTGCCAGCTCACGGGGACAGGACACAGATACGCAGTATTTT. This codes for CASSRGQDTDTQYF.

The rearrangement links TRBV7-8 to TRBJ2-1; possibly TRBD2 for D (6 bases). This CDR3 is built from 17 residues. V was pared by 6 bases and J by 2 bases, with 20 bases between. Per the germline V gene, CDR1 is SGHVS and CDR2 is FQNEAQ. As DNA, the CDR3 is TGTGCCAGCAGTTCGGGGGTGGCCATAACCCCCTACAATGAGCAGTTCTTC. Its protein product is CASSSGVAITPYNEQFF.

The chain couples TRBV27 to TRBJ2-1, with TRBD2 matching 10 bases. Germline loops: CDR1 MNHEY, CDR2 SMNVEV (reference sequence). This CDR3 spans 15 amino acids. The V gene end was trimmed by 3 bases and the J gene end by 7 bases; junction bases not matched to a gene: 6. The CDR3 DNA reads TGTGCCAGCAGTTTGCGGCTAGCGGGAGAAAATGAGCAGTTCTTC. It specifies CASSLRLAGENEQFF.

Of note for this clone: At one end the junction does not follow the germline gene, possibly because of a read error. CDR3 protein: CASNGRANTGELFF. In DNA, the CDR3 is TGTGCCAGCAACGGCAGGGCGAATACCGGGGAGCTGTTTTTT. The rearrangement links TRBV2 to TRBJ2-2; the D gene is possibly TRBD1 (5 bases). CDR3 size: 14 residues. Germline V gene sequence: CDR1 SNHLY, CDR2 FYNNEI.

The chain recombines TRBV19 with TRBJ2-7; D is tentatively TRBD1 or TRBD2 (5 bases each). V dropped 3 bases and J dropped 2 bases, with 11 bases sitting between them. CDR1 is LNHDA, CDR2 SQIVND, per germline (reference sequence). The CDR3 loop spans 14 amino acids. The CDR3, as DNA: TGTGCCAGTAGTATCGGGACGAATACCTACGAGCAGTACTTC. The encoded protein is CASSIGTNTYEQYF.

This clone has a handful of counts. The chain carries TRBV9 and TRBJ1-3; perhaps TRBD1 as D (5 bases). CDR3 size: 17 residues. V dropped 2 bases and J dropped 2 bases, with 17 bases sitting between them. CDR1 and CDR2 (germline): SGDLS, YYNGEE. This CDR3 is CASSVGGVTSTGNTIYF. CDR3 in DNA: TGTGCCAGCAGCGTGGGGGGAGTCACTTCCACTGGAAACACCATATATTTT.

The chain combines TRBV10-3 with TRBJ1-1; TRBD1 matches 7 bases. The CDR3 runs 13 residues. Germline trimming cut 8 bases from V and 1 base from J; bases unmatched to any gene: 4. Germline V CDR1 and CDR2: ENHRY, SYGVKD. The CDR3 loop reads CAIGGGANTEAFF. DNA for the CDR3: TGTGCCATCGGAGGGGGCGCGAACACTGAAGCTTTCTTT.

The CDR3 region is CASSFSGSTDTQYF. The CDR3, as DNA: TGCGCCAGCAGCTTCAGCGGGAGCACAGATACGCAGTATTTT. V usage is TRBV5-1 and J usage is TRBJ2-3; TRBD2 might be the D (6 bases). The CDR3 length is 14 residues. Trimming shortened V by 2 bases and J by 0 bases, and 7 bases separated the two germline ends. CDR1 SGHRS and CDR2 YFSETQ come from the germline V gene.

Written as DNA, the CDR3 is TGTGCCAGCAGCCCCCAGACGGCCCGGGCGGATACGCAGTATTTT. Translation gives CASSPQTARADTQYF. This chain links TRBV7-8 with TRBJ2-3; no reliable D call. The CDR3 loop spans 15 amino acids. Germline CDR1 reads SGHVS; CDR2 reads FQNEAQ. V was shortened by 5 bases and J by 6 bases, with 18 bases between the two germline ends.

The gene calls are TRBV6-1 and TRBJ2-1, with TRBD2 matching over 10 bases. CDR1 and CDR2 (germline): MNHNS, SASEGT. The ends lost 7 bases at V and 5 bases at J; junction bases unmatched: 5. The CDR3 contains 14 residues. The CDR3 loop reads CASKAGLANNEQFF. For the CDR3, the DNA is TGTGCCAGCAAGGCGGGACTAGCGAACAATGAGCAGTTCTTC.

The gene calls are TRBV21-1 and TRBJ2-1. TRBV21-1 is a listed pseudogene. The CDR3 spans 16 residues. The CDR3 nucleotides are TGTGCCAGCAGCAAAGTAACGGCTTGCTCCTACAATGAGCAGTTCTTC. Protein sequence: CASSKVTACSYNEQFF.

The rearrangement uses TRBV10-1 and TRBJ2-3; 12 nucleotides match TRBD2. The ends lost 6 bases at V and 2 bases at J; junction bases unmatched: 3. CDR1 and CDR2 (germline): WNHNN, SYGVQD (reference sequence). The CDR3 covers 15 residues. CDR3: CASSRTSGVTDTQYF. The CDR3 region has the DNA TGCGCCAGCAGCCGGACTAGCGGGGTCACAGATACGCAGTATTTT.

The V call is TRBV6-1, the J call TRBJ2-7, with D uncertain. The V end was cut by 6 bases, the J end by 3 bases, with 9 bases between. The CDR3 extends over 12 amino acids. The germline V gene encodes CDR1 MNHNS and CDR2 SASEGT. CDR3 amino acids: CASSPVGYEQYF. CDR3 DNA sequence: TGTGCCAGCAGCCCCGTAGGCTACGAGCAGTACTTC.

This chain connects TRBV28 to TRBJ2-1; no clear D gene. This CDR3 spans 18 amino acids. With 2 bases removed from V and 5 bases from J, the gap between germline ends came to 22 bases. Germline assignment: CDR1 MDHEN and CDR2 SYDVKM. Here the CDR3 DNA reads TGTGCCAGCAGTTTAGGCCCTAGAGCATCACCGGGTGACAATGAGCAGTTCTTC. Protein sequence: CASSLGPRASPGDNEQFF.

This chain uses TRBV6-1 with TRBJ2-3; no reliable D call. The CDR3 loop spans 15 amino acids. V was trimmed by 2 bases and J by 0 bases, leaving 9 bases between them. Per germline, CDR1 MNHNS and CDR2 SASEGT. The CDR3 DNA reads TGTGCCAGCAGTGAATTAACAACTAGCACAGATACGCAGTATTTT. Its protein is CASSELTTSTDTQYF.